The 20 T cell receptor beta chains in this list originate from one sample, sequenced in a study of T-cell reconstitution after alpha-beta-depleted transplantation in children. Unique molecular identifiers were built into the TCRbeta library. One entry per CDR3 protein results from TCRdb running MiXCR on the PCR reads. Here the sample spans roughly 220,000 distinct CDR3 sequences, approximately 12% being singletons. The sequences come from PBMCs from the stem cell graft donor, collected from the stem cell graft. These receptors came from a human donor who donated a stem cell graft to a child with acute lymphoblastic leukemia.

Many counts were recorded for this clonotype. The CDR3 loop is CASSPASSGGSNEQFF. The CDR3 bases are TGCGCCAGCAGCCCAGCTTCCAGCGGGGGCTCGAATGAGCAGTTCTTC. This chain joins TRBV5-1 and TRBJ2-1; the match to TRBD2 covers 8 bases. V lost 4 bases to trimming and J lost 7 bases; unmatched junction nucleotides: 13. CDR3 size: 16 residues. Germline values: CDR1 SGHRS, CDR2 YFSETQ.

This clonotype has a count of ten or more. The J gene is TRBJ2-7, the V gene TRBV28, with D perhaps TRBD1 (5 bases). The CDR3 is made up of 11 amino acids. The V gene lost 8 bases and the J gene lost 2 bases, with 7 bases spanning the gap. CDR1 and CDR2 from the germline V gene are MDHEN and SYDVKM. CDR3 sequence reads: CASLQAYEQYF. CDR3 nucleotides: TGTGCCAGCTTACAGGCCTACGAGCAGTACTTC. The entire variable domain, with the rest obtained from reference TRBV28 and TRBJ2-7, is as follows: DVKVTQSSRYLVKRTGEKVFLECVQDMDHENMFWYRQDPGLGLRLIYFSYDVKMKEKGDIPEGYSVSREKKERFSLILESASTNQTSMYLCASLQAYEQYFGPGTRLTVT.

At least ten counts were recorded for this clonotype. In nucleotides, the CDR3 is TGTGCCAGCGAACGGACTAGCGAAAAGACCCAGTACTTC. It yields the protein CASERTSEKTQYF. This chain joins TRBV7-2 and TRBJ2-5, with TRBD2 identical over 9 bases. This CDR3 is built from 13 residues. V dropped 8 bases and J dropped 6; count of bases not matched to a gene: 7. Looked up from germline, CDR1 is SGHTA and CDR2 is FQGNSA.

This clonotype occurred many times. CDR3 loop: CSVEGLAGSSSYNEQFF. CDR3 in DNA: TGCAGCGTTGAGGGACTAGCGGGCTCCAGCTCCTACAATGAGCAGTTCTTC. This sequence joins TRBV29-1 and TRBJ2-1, with 12 bases that match TRBD2. The CDR3 contains 17 residues. Per the germline V gene, CDR1 is SQVTM and CDR2 is ANQGSEA. The junction had 6 bases not matched to a gene; V was cut back by 3 bases and J by 0 bases.

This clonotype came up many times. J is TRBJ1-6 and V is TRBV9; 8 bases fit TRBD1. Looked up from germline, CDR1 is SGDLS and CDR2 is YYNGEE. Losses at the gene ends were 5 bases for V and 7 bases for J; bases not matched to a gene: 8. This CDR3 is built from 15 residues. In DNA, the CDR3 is TGTGCCAGCAGTGCCCGGACAGGGAGAAATTCACCCCTCCACTTT. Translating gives CASSARTGRNSPLHF.

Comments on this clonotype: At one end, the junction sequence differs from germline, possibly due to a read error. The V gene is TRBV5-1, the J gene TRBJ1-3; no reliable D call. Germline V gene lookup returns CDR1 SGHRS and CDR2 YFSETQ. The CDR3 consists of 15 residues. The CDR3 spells CASSLGPATGNTIYF. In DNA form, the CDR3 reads TGCGCCAGCAGCTTGGGGCCTGCGACTGGAAACACCATATATTTC. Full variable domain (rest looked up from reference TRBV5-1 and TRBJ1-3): KAGVTQTPRYLIKTRGQQVTLSCSPISGHRSVSWYQQTPGQGLQFLFEYFSETQRNKGNFPGRFSGRQFSNSRSEMNVSTLELGDSALYLCASSLGPATGNTIYFGEGSWLTVV.

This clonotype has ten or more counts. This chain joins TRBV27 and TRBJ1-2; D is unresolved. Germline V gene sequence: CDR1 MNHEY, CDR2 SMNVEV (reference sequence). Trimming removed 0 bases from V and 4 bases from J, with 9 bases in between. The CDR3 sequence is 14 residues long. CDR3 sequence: CASSLSQGSYGYTF. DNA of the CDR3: TGTGCCAGCAGTTTATCGCAAGGGAGCTATGGCTACACCTTC.

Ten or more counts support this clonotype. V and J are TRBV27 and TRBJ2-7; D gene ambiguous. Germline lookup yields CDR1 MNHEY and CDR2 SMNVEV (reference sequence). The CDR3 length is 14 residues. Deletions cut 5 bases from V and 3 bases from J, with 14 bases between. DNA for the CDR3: TGTGCCAGCAGTCCGGCGAGCCTTCTCTACGAGCAGTACTTC. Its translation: CASSPASLLYEQYF.

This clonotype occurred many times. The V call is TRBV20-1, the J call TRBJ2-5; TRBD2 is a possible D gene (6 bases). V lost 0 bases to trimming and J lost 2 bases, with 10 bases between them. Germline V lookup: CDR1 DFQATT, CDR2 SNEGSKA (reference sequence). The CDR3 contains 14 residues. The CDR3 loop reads CSARDVGLQETQYF. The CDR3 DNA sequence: TGCAGTGCTAGAGATGTAGGACTACAAGAGACCCAGTACTTC.

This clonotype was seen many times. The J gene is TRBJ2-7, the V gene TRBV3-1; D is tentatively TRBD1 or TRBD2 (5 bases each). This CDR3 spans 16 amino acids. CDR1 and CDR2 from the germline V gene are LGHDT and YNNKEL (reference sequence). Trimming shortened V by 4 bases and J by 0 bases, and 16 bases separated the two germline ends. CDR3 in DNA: TGTGCCAGCAGCCTTTCGTTTGCAGGGAGCTCCTACGAGCAGTACTTC. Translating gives CASSLSFAGSSYEQYF.

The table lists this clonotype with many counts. CDR3 residues: CSDLDPGNEQFF. CDR3 nucleotides: TGCAGCGACTTAGACCCTGGCAATGAGCAGTTCTTC. The rearrangement joins TRBV29-1 to TRBJ2-1; no firm D call. Trimming pared 7 bases from V and 6 bases from J, leaving 13 bases between. Germline CDR1 and CDR2: SQVTM and ANQGSEA. CDR3 length: 12 amino acids.

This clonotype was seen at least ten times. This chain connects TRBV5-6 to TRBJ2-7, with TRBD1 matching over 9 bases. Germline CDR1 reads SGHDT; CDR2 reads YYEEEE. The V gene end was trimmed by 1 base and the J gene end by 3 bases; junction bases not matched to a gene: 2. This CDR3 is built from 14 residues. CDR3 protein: CASSLWTGDYEQYF. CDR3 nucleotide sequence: TGTGCCAGCAGCTTGTGGACAGGGGACTACGAGCAGTACTTC.

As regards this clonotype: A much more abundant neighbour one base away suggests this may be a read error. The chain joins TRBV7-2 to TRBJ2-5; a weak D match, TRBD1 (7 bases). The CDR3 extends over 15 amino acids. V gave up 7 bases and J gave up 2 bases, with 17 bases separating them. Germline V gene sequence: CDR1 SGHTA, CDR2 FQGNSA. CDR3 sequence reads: CASTFQGGFQETQYF. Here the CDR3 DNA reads TGTGCCAGCACCTTTCAGGGGGGCTTTCAAGAGACCCAGTACTTC.

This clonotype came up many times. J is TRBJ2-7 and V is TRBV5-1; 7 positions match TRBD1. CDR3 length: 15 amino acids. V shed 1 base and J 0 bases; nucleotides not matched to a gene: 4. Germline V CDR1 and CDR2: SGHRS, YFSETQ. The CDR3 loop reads CASSLIQGSSYEQYF. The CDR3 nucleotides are TGCGCCAGCAGCTTGATACAGGGGAGCTCCTACGAGCAGTACTTC. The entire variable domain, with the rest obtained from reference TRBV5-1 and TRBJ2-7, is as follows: KAGVTQTPRYLIKTRGQQVTLSCSPISGHRSVSWYQQTPGQGLQFLFEYFSETQRNKGNFPGRFSGRQFSNSRSEMNVSTLELGDSALYLCASSLIQGSSYEQYFGPGTRLTVT.

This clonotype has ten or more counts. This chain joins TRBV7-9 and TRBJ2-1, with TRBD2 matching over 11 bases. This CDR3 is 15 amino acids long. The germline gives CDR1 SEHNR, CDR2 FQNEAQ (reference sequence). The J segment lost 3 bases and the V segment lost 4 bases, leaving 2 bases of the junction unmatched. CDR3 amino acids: CASSSGTSGYNEQFF. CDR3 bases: TGTGCCAGCAGCTCGGGGACTAGCGGCTACAATGAGCAGTTCTTC.

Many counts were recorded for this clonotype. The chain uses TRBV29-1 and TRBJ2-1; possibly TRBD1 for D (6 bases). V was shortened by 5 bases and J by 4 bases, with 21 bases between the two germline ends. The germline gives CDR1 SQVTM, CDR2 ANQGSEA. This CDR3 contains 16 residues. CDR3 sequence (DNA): TGCAGCGTTCCTGGGGGTTCAGGGGCACCTTACAATGAGCAGTTCTTC. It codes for CSVPGGSGAPYNEQFF.

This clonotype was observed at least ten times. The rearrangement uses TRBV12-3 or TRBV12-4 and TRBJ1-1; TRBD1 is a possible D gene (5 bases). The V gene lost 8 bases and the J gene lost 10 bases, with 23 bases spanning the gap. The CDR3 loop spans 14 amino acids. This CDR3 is CASDYSGTAGGAFF. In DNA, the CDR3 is TGTGCCAGCGATTACTCGGGGACCGCCGGGGGAGCTTTCTTT.

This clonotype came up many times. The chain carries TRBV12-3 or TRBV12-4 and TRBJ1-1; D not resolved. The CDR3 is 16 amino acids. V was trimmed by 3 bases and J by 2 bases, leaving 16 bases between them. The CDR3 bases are TGTGCCAGCAGTTTCGGTTTTGGAGGGAGTAACACTGAAGCTTTCTTT. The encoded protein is CASSFGFGGSNTEAFF.

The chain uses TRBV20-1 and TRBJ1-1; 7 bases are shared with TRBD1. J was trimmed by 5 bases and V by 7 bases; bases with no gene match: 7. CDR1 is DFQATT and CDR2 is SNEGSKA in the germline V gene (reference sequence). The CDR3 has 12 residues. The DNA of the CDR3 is TGCAGTGTGAAAACAGGGGATACTGAAGCTTTCTTT. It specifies CSVKTGDTEAFF.

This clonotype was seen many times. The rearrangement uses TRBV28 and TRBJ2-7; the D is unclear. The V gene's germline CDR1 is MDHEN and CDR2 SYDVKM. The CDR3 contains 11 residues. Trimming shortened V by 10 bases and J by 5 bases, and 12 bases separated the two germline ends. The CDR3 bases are TGTGCCACGCGGTGGATCCACGAGCAGTACTTC. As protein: CATRWIHEQYF.